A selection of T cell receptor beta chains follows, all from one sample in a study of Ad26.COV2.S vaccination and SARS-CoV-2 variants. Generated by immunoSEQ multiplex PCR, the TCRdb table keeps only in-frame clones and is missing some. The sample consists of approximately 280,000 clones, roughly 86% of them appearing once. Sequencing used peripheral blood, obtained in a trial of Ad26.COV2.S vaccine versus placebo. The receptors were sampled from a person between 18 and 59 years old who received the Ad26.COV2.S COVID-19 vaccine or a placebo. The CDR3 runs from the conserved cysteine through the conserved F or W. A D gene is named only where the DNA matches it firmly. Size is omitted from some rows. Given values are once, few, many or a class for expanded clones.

CDR3: CAWSRDRPYGYTF; DNA: TGTGCCTGGAGCAGGGACAGGCCCTATGGCTACACCTTC; V: TRBV30; J: TRBJ1-2; size: -; D: TRBD1
CDR3: CASSWGYADTQYF; DNA: TGCGCCAGCAGTTGGGGCTATGCAGATACGCAGTATTTT; V: TRBV5-1; J: TRBJ2-3; size: -; D: -
CDR3: CASSALPSSYNEQFF; DNA: TGTGCCAGCAGTGCTCTTCCAAGCTCCTACAATGAGCAGTTCTTC; V: TRBV7-9; J: TRBJ2-1; size: -; D: -
CDR3: CASSSRGALGETQYF; DNA: TGTGCCAGCAGTTCACGGGGGGCCCTGGGGGAGACCCAGTACTTC; V: TRBV6-2/TRBV6-3; J: TRBJ2-5; size: -; D: -
CDR3: CASNGKDRGGNTIYF; DNA: TGTGCCAGTAACGGCAAGGACAGGGGTGGAAACACCATATATTTT; V: TRBV2; J: TRBJ1-3; size: -; D: TRBD1
CDR3: CAWRGDRGFYEQYF; DNA: TGTGCCTGGAGGGGGGACAGGGGGTTCTACGAGCAGTACTTC; V: TRBV30; J: TRBJ2-7; size: -; D: TRBD1
CDR3: CSVAQGAFYEQYF; DNA: TGCAGCGTAGCCCAGGGGGCCTTCTACGAGCAGTACTTC; V: TRBV29-1; J: TRBJ2-7; size: -; D: TRBD1
CDR3: CASSYSVGGQVYGYTF; DNA: TGTGCCAGCAGTTACTCAGTCGGGGGACAGGTCTATGGCTACACCTTC; V: TRBV6-5; J: TRBJ1-2; size: -; D: TRBD1
CDR3: CASRELGAQGLYEQYF; DNA: TGTGCCAGCAGAGAACTCGGGGCCCAAGGACTCTACGAGCAGTACTTC; V: TRBV11-2; J: TRBJ2-7; size: -; D: -
CDR3: CASSLDRTVRPYGYTF; DNA: TGTGCCAGCAGCTTGGACCGGACAGTGAGGCCCTATGGCTACACCTTC; V: TRBV5-4; J: TRBJ1-2; size: -; D: -
CDR3: CASSLRTLGEQFF; DNA: TGTGCCAGCAGCTTACGTACCCTGGGTGAGCAGTTCTTC; V: TRBV7-9; J: TRBJ2-1; size: -; D: -
CDR3: CASSLQGINTEAFF; DNA: TGTGCCAGCAGTTTACAGGGTATTAACACTGAAGCTTTCTTT; V: TRBV2; J: TRBJ1-1; size: -; D: -
CDR3: CASSYTRDRTNYGYTF; DNA: TGCGCCAGCAGCTACACACGGGACAGAACTAACTATGGCTACACCTTC; V: TRBV5-1; J: TRBJ1-2; size: once; D: TRBD1
CDR3: CASSRTGNIGELFF; DNA: TGTGCCAGCAGTAGGACAGGGAATATTGGGGAGCTGTTTTTT; V: TRBV6-2/TRBV6-3; J: TRBJ2-2; size: -; D: TRBD1
CDR3: CASSPGSGGSYEQYF; DNA: TGTGCCAGCAGCCCGGGTAGCGGGGGATCCTACGAGCAGTACTTC; V: TRBV14; J: TRBJ2-7; size: once; D: TRBD2
CDR3: CASSPHEGSPGDEQFF; DNA: TGCGCCAGCAGCCCTCACGAGGGGAGCCCGGGGGATGAGCAGTTCTTC; V: TRBV10-1; J: TRBJ2-1; size: -; D: -
CDR3: CASSRDFLRHEQFF; DNA: TGTGCCAGCAGCCGGGACTTCTTGAGGCATGAGCAGTTCTTC; V: TRBV7-9; J: TRBJ2-1; size: -; D: -
CDR3: CAWSVRLGGSFTDTQYF; DNA: TGTGCCTGGAGTGTACGTCTGGGCGGGAGTTTTACAGATACGCAGTATTTT; V: TRBV30; J: TRBJ2-3; size: once; D: TRBD2
CDR3: CASSPQRDEQYF; DNA: TGTGCCAGCTCACCACAGAGGGACGAGCAGTACTTC; V: TRBV18; J: TRBJ2-7; size: once; D: -
CDR3: CSVEGLETQYF; DNA: TGCAGCGTTGAAGGGCTCGAGACCCAGTACTTC; V: TRBV29-1; J: TRBJ2-5; size: -; D: -
CDR3: CASSPQTSYYGYTF; DNA: TGTGCCAGCAGCCCTCAAACCTCTTACTATGGCTACACCTTC; V: TRBV7-6; J: TRBJ1-2; size: once; D: -
CDR3: CASSFLAGFSTDTQYF; DNA: TGTGCCAGCAGCTTCCTAGCGGGATTTAGCACAGATACGCAGTATTTT; V: TRBV7-2; J: TRBJ2-3; size: -; D: TRBD2
CDR3: CASSLKPTGAYGYTF; DNA: TGTGCCAGCAGCCTAAAACCGACGGGGGCCTATGGCTACACCTTC; V: TRBV7-9; J: TRBJ1-2; size: -; D: -
CDR3: CASSPPESRTGNEQYF; DNA: TGTGCCAGCTCACCACCGGAGAGTAGGACAGGGAACGAGCAGTACTTC; V: TRBV18; J: TRBJ2-7; size: -; D: TRBD1
CDR3: CASSQDGKTQYF; DNA: TGTGCCAGCAGCCAAGATGGGAAGACCCAGTACTTC; V: TRBV3-1/TRBV3-2; J: TRBJ2-5; size: -; D: -
CDR3: CASSYSGQPGGNTIYF; DNA: TGTGCCAGCAGTTACTCGGGGCAGCCAGGGGGAAACACCATATATTTT; V: TRBV6-5; J: TRBJ1-3; size: -; D: -
CDR3: CASTQGGSGRVEQYF; DNA: TGTGCCAGCACTCAGGGCGGTAGCGGGAGAGTTGAGCAGTACTTC; V: TRBV6-5; J: TRBJ2-7; size: -; D: TRBD2
CDR3: CASSVTGTSGNGQFF; DNA: TGTGCCAGCAGCGTTACCGGGACTAGCGGGAACGGGCAGTTCTTC; V: TRBV2; J: TRBJ2-1; size: -; D: TRBD2
CDR3: CASSPLGETQYF; DNA: TGTGCCAGCAGCCCCCTAGGGGAGACCCAGTACTTC; V: TRBV27; J: TRBJ2-5; size: once; D: -
CDR3: CASSSQVGVNEQFF; DNA: TGTGCCAGCAGCTCCCAAGTGGGGGTGAATGAGCAGTTCTTC; V: TRBV11-2; J: TRBJ2-1; size: -; D: -
CDR3: CASSTQYSGANVLTF; DNA: TGTGCCAGTAGCACCCAGTACTCTGGGGCCAACGTCCTGACTTTC; V: TRBV19; J: TRBJ2-6; size: -; D: -
CDR3: CASSFRASEQFF; DNA: TGTGCCAGCAGCTTTCGGGCGAGTGAGCAGTTCTTC; V: TRBV5-4; J: TRBJ2-1; size: -; D: -
CDR3: CASSRTLPGGRPFF; DNA: TGTGCCAGCAGCCGCACCTTACCCGGCGGACGCCCGTTCTTC; V: TRBV27; J: TRBJ2-1; size: -; D: -
CDR3: CASSLALGGGRFEQYF; DNA: TGTGCCAGCAGTTTGGCACTTGGAGGGGGTAGGTTCGAGCAGTACTTC; V: TRBV27; J: TRBJ2-7; size: -; D: -
CDR3: CASSPTTLFSGANVLTF; DNA: TGCGCCAGCAGCCCGACTACATTATTCTCTGGGGCCAACGTCCTGACTTTC; V: TRBV5-1; J: TRBJ2-6; size: -; D: -
CDR3: CASSSDRESFGEQFF; DNA: TGCGCCAGCAGCTCGGACAGGGAATCCTTCGGGGAGCAGTTCTTC; V: TRBV5-1; J: TRBJ2-1; size: once; D: TRBD1
CDR3: CASSQGQGWYTGELFF; DNA: TGCGCCAGCAGCCAAGGACAGGGGTGGTACACCGGGGAGCTGTTTTTT; V: TRBV4-3; J: TRBJ2-2; size: few; D: TRBD1
CDR3: CASSLSGPLSYEQYF; DNA: TGTGCCAGCAGTTTGTCCGGACCATTGTCCTACGAGCAGTACTTC; V: TRBV27; J: TRBJ2-7; size: -; D: -
CDR3: CSVWTVSYEQYF; DNA: TGCAGCGTGTGGACAGTTTCCTACGAGCAGTACTTC; V: TRBV29-1; J: TRBJ2-7; size: -; D: -
CDR3: CAWLGGSYTGELFF; DNA: TGTGCCTGGCTAGGGGGTAGTTACACCGGGGAGCTGTTTTTT; V: TRBV30; J: TRBJ2-2; size: -; D: -
CDR3: CSASEGQFQHF; DNA: TGCAGTGCCTCGGAGGGTCAATTCCAGCATTTT; V: TRBV20-1; J: TRBJ1-5; size: -; D: -
CDR3: CASGADSSGNTIYF; DNA: TGTGCCAGCGGCGCGGACAGCTCTGGAAACACCATATATTTT; V: TRBV6-5; J: TRBJ1-3; size: -; D: -
CDR3: CASSDLRSGANVLTF; DNA: TGTGCCAGCAGCGATTTGAGGTCTGGGGCCAACGTCCTGACTTTC; V: TRBV2; J: TRBJ2-6; size: -; D: -
CDR3: CASSDGTPLSNYGYTF; DNA: TGTGCCAGCAGTGATGGGACCCCCCTCTCCAACTATGGCTACACCTTC; V: TRBV6-1; J: TRBJ1-2; size: -; D: -
CDR3: CASSRTSGEEQFF; DNA: TGCGCCAGCAGCCGGACTAGCGGGGAGGAGCAGTTCTTC; V: TRBV10-1; J: TRBJ2-1; size: -; D: TRBD2
CDR3: CASSEGWGRFRWNSPLHF; DNA: TGTGCCAGCAGCGAGGGTTGGGGGCGATTCCGTTGGAATTCACCCCTCCACTTT; V: TRBV5-6; J: TRBJ1-6; size: -; D: -
CDR3: CASSQGINTQYF; DNA: TGTGCCAGCAGCCAGGGGATTAATACGCAGTATTTT; V: TRBV4-2; J: TRBJ2-3; size: -; D: -
CDR3: CASSVGTSGSEQYF; DNA: TGTGCCAGCAGCGTAGGGACTAGCGGGAGCGAGCAGTACTTC; V: TRBV9; J: TRBJ2-7; size: -; D: TRBD2
CDR3: CASSLASSASPTYEQYF; DNA: TGCGCCAGCAGCTTGGCCTCTTCGGCTAGCCCAACCTACGAGCAGTACTTC; V: TRBV5-1; J: TRBJ2-7; size: -; D: -
CDR3: CASSPRAGDSSGANVLTF; DNA: TGTGCCAGCTCACCACGGGCAGGGGATAGCTCTGGGGCCAACGTCCTGACTTTC; V: TRBV18; J: TRBJ2-6; size: -; D: -
CDR3: CASSPRSSGLSQPQHF; DNA: TGTGCCAGCAGCCCCAGATCCTCGGGGCTTAGCCAGCCCCAGCATTTT; V: TRBV7-2; J: TRBJ1-5; size: -; D: -
CDR3: CASSPRTSGQETQYF; DNA: TGTGCCAGCAGCCCAAGGACTAGCGGGCAAGAGACCCAGTACTTC; V: TRBV7-2; J: TRBJ2-5; size: once; D: TRBD2
CDR3: CASSLNSWTTIDTELFF; DNA: TGTGCCAGCAGCTTAAATAGTTGGACTACCATTGATACGGAGCTGTTTTTT; V: TRBV11-3; J: TRBJ2-2; size: -; D: -
CDR3: CASSESNEQFF; DNA: TGCGCCAGCAGTGAATCCAATGAGCAGTTCTTC; V: TRBV10-2; J: TRBJ2-1; size: -; D: -
CDR3: CASSDRQADTQYF; DNA: TGTGCCAGCAGCGACCGACAGGCAGATACGCAGTATTTT; V: TRBV9; J: TRBJ2-3; size: -; D: -
CDR3: CASSETGGNTGELFF; DNA: TGTGCCAGCAGCGAGACAGGGGGGAACACCGGGGAGCTGTTTTTT; V: TRBV9; J: TRBJ2-2; size: -; D: TRBD1
CDR3: CASSRDREGGNEKLFF; DNA: TGTGCCAGTAGTAGAGACAGGGAAGGAGGTAATGAAAAACTGTTTTTT; V: TRBV19; J: TRBJ1-4; size: once; D: TRBD1
CDR3: CASSLQTKEQFF; DNA: TGCGCCAGCAGCCTCCAGACCAAAGAGCAGTTCTTC; V: TRBV4-1; J: TRBJ2-1; size: -; D: -
CDR3: CASSYFTGENIQYF; DNA: TGTGCCAGCAGCTATTTTACAGGGGAAAACATTCAGTACTTC; V: TRBV7-2; J: TRBJ2-4; size: -; D: TRBD1
CDR3: CASSPNRVAGELFF; DNA: TGTGCCAGCTCACCTAACAGGGTCGCCGGGGAGCTGTTTTTT; V: TRBV18; J: TRBJ2-2; size: -; D: -